This T cell receptor (beta chain) is from a study of shared clonotypes between healthy human individuals. General study results and limits: Sorted-subset sequencing, rarefaction showed, was incomplete despite large depth.

Worth noting for this clone: Its antigen is unidentified.

Germline lookup yields CDR1 KGHSH and CDR2 LQKENI. This CDR3 spans 18 amino acids. The trim removed 0 bases at V and 6 bases at J, leaving 8 bases unmatched. Roughly 210 ng DNA, 30,000 to 35,000 T cell genomes, went into each sorted-subset replicate PCR. The protocol was immunoSEQ multiplex PCR, while the TCRdb copy is restricted to in-frame clones and leaves out a portion. The data show 2.3 million or so clones, approximately 95% seen once. The source of this sequence is a man aged 18 to 30 in good health. Some clones in this sample may be carry-over from other donors' samples. Sample: naive CD4+ T cells from PBMCs. The subset was: CD45RA+ positively selected. The V gene is TRBV18, the J gene TRBJ2-3; the match to TRBD2 covers 14 bases. As DNA, the CDR3 is TGTGCCAGCTCACCACCTCAGGGGACTAGCGGGAGATTCGATACGCAGTATTTT. Its protein is CASSPPQGTSGRFDTQYF. Together with reference TRBV18 and TRBJ2-3, the CDR3 gives the full variable domain: NAGVMQNPRHLVRRRGQEARLRCSPMKGHSHVYWYRQLPEEGLKFMVYLQKENIIDESGMPKERFSAEFPKEGPSILRIQQVVRGDSAAYFCASSPPQGTSGRFDTQYFGPGTRLTVL.